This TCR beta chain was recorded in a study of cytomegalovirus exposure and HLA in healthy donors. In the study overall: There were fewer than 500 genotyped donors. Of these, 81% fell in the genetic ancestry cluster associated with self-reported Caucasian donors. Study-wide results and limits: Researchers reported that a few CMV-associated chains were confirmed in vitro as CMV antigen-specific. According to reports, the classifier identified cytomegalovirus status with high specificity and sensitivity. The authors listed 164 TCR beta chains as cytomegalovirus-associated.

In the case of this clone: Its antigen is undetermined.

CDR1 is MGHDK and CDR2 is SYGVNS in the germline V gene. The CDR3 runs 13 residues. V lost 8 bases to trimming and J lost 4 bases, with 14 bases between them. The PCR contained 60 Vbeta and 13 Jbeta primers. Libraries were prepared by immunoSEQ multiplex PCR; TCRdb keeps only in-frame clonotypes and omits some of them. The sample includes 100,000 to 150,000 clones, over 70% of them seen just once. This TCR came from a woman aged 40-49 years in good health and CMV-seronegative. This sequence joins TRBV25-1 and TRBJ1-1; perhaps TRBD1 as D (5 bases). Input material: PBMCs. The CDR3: CASRQGLGTEAFF. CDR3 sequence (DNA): TGTGCCAGCCGCCAGGGATTAGGCACTGAAGCTTTCTTT.